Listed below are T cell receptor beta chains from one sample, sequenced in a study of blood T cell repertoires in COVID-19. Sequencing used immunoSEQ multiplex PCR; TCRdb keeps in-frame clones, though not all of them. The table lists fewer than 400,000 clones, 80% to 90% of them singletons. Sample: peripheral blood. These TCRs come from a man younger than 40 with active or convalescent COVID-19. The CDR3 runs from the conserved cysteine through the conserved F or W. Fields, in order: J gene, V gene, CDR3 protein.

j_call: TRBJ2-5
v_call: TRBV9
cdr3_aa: CASSKDEGVGTGTQYF

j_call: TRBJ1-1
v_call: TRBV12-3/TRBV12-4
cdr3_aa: CASRLGGLTEAFF

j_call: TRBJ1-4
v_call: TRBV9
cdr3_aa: CASSTPEGVNEKLFF

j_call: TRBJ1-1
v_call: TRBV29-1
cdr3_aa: CSSKQGGDTEAFF

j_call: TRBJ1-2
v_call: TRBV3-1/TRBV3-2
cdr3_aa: CASSHAGTGGDGYTF

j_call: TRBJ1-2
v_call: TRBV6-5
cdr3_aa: CASSNSIWGREGYTF

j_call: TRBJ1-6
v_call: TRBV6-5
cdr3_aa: CASSYSGVGNSPLHF

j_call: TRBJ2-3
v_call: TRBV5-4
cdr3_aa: CASSLLVTSGITDTQYF

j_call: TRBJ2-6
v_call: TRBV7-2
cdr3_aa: CASSFNGANVLTF

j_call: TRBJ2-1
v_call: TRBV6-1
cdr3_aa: CASSEARTGANEQFF

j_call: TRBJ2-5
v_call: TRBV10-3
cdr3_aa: CAISESGRGQYF

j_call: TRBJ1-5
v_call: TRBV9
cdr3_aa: CASSVGGAQEPQHF

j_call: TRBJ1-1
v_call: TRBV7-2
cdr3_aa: CASSLAGQALNTEAFF

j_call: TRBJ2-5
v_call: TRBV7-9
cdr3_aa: CASSSSRRRLQETQYF

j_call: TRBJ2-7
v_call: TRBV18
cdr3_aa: CASSNERRGTGSEQYF

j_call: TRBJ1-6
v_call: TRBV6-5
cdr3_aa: CASSSGQGPYNSPLHF

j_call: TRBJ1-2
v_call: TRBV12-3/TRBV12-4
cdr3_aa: CASSLSGGSGYTF

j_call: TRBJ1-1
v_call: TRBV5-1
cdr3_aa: CASSLRGGPKMNTEAFF

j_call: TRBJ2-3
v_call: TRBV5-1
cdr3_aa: CASSFAARVTDTQYF

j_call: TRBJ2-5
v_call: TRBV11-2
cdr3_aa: CASSLLGQPQETQYF

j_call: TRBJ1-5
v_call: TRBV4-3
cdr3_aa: CASSQDLTGHQPQHF

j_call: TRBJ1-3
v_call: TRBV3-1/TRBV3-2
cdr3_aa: CASSQDGASAGNTIYF

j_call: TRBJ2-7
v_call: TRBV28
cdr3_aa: CASSLPGTKSYEQYF

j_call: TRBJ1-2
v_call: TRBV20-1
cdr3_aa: CSLGNYGYTF

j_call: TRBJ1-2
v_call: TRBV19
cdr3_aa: CASTWAGGVGYTF

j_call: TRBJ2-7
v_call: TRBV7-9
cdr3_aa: CASSSTPVWSEQYF

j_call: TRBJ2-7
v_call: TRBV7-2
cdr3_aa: CASSLTQGDYEQYF

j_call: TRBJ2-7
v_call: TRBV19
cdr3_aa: CASSSSGTREEQYF

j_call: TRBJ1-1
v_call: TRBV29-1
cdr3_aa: CSVGGEGTEAFF

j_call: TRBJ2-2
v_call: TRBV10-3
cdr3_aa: CAIGAMTSESNGELFF

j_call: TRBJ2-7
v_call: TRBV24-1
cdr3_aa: CATSDLTPDGVYEQYF

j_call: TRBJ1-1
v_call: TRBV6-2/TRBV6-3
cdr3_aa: CASSHALRAFF

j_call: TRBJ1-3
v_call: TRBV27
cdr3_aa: CASGPRASGNTIYF

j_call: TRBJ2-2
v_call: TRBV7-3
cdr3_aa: CASSSPGIGELFF

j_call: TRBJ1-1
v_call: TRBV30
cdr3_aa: CAWGQGETEAFF

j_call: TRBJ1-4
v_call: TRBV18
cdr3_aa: CASSRTGTNSNEKLFF

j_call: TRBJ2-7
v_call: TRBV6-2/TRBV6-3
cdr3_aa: CASSPRAGRYEQYF

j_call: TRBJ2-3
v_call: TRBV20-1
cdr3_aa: CSASLADTQYF

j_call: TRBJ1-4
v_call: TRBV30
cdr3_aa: CAWSRQGWEKLFF

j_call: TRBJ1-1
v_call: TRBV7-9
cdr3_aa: CASSLGQGSTEAFF

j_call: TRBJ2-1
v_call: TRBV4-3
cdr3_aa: CASSQQGLAGGQGEQFF

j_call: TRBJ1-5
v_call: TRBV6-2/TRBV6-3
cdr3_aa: CASSSAGQGYQPQHF

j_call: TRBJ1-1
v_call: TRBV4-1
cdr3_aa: CASSQKQGANTEAFF

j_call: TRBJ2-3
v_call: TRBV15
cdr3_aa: CATSTGLAGGRQMVDTQYF

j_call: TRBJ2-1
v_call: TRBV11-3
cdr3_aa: CASSLEEGGEQFF

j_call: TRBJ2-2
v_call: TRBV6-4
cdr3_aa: CASRRGNTGELFF